One sample yielded the 25 T cell receptor beta chains listed below, sequenced in a study of neurological immune-mediated disorders. TCRdb re-analysed the 5' RACE reads in MiXCR, keeping a single row per CDR3 protein. The sample consists of about 120,000 distinct CDR3 sequences, about 3.2% of them appearing once. Source material: PBMCs. Every receptor here comes from a woman in her twenties or thirties with multiple sclerosis.

This clonotype was counted many times. The chain uses TRBV9 and TRBJ2-1; D unclear. This CDR3 spans 12 amino acids. Trimming stripped 3 bases from V and 4 bases from J, with 5 bases between. From germline, CDR1 is SGDLS and CDR2 YYNGEE. The CDR3 sequence: CASSDQYNEQFF. In DNA, the CDR3 is TGTGCCAGCAGCGACCAGTACAATGAGCAGTTCTTC.

To note about this clonotype: A much larger clone sits a single nucleotide away, making a read error possible. This sequence joins TRBV7-2 and TRBJ1-2; 7 nucleotides agree with TRBD1. After removal of 6 bases from V and 3 bases from J, the junction contained 16 bases not matched to a gene. The CDR3 runs 17 residues. Per the germline V gene, CDR1 is SGHTA and CDR2 is FQGNSA. The CDR3 coding sequence is TGTGCCAGCAGGAATACAGGGGCCAGACCGGAAGACTATGGCTACACCTTC. This gives the protein CASRNTGARPEDYGYTF. Together with reference TRBV7-2 and TRBJ1-2, the CDR3 gives the full variable domain: GAGVSQSPSNKVTEKGKDVELRCDPISGHTALYWYRQSLGQGLEFLIYFQGNSAPDKSGLPSDRFSAERTGGSVSTLTIQRTQQEDSAVYLCASRNTGARPEDYGYTFGSGTRLTVV.

This clonotype was observed at least ten times. This rearrangement joins TRBV24-1 to TRBJ2-1; possibly TRBD2 for D (5 bases). V was clipped by 7 bases and J by 8 bases, with 14 bases between them. The CDR3 has 13 amino acids. The germline V gene has CDR1 KGHDR and CDR2 SFDVKD. Here the CDR3 DNA reads TGTGCCACCAGCCGAGGACTGGACGATGAGCAGTTCTTC. It codes for CATSRGLDDEQFF.

This clonotype has at least ten counts. V and J are TRBV12-3 or TRBV12-4 and TRBJ1-1, with 7 bases that match TRBD1. The CDR3 loop spans 14 amino acids. V lost 6 bases and J lost 3; bases outside the gene matches: 7. Here the CDR3 reads CASSSDRVYTEAFF. CDR3 sequence (DNA): TGTGCCAGCAGCTCCGACAGGGTATACACTGAAGCTTTCTTT.

This clonotype was seen ten or more times. The J gene is TRBJ1-1, the V gene TRBV5-1; tentatively, D is TRBD1 (5 bases). Trimming left V 6 bases short and J 1 base short, with 16 bases between. Germline V gives CDR1 SGHRS, CDR2 YFSETQ. CDR3 length equals 15 residues. CDR3 DNA: TGCGCCAGCAACGAACCGACAGAGCCGAACACTGAAGCTTTCTTT. It is translated as CASNEPTEPNTEAFF.

This clonotype occurred many times. CDR3 nucleotides: TGTGCCAGCAGCTTGTTGGCCAATGATGCCTACGAGCAGTACTTC. Translation gives CASSLLANDAYEQYF. The V call is TRBV5-5, the J call TRBJ2-7; no clear D. Deletions cut 1 base from V and 2 bases from J, with 13 bases between. The CDR3 is 15 residues long. Per the germline V gene, CDR1 is SGHKS and CDR2 is YYEKEE (reference sequence).

This clonotype was recorded at least ten times. This chain connects TRBV7-2 to TRBJ1-2, with 8 bases aligning to TRBD1. From germline, CDR1 is SGHTA and CDR2 FQGNSA. The CDR3 is 20 amino acids. Trimming at V came to 5 bases and at J to 3 bases, leaving 23 bases not matched to a gene. The CDR3 region is CASSKLGRLGLTGDHYGYTF. The DNA of the CDR3 is TGTGCCAGCAGCAAACTCGGACGACTAGGGTTGACAGGGGATCACTATGGCTACACCTTC. Full variable domain (outside the CDR3, taken from reference TRBV7-2 and TRBJ1-2): GAGVSQSPSNKVTEKGKDVELRCDPISGHTALYWYRQSLGQGLEFLIYFQGNSAPDKSGLPSDRFSAERTGGSVSTLTIQRTQQEDSAVYLCASSKLGRLGLTGDHYGYTFGSGTRLTVV.

This clonotype was found many times. This chain uses TRBV15 with TRBJ2-7, with D maybe TRBD1 (6 bases). V was trimmed by 2 bases and J by 3 bases, leaving 17 bases between them. Germline loops: CDR1 LNHNV, CDR2 YYDKDF (reference sequence). CDR3 size: 16 residues. The CDR3 bases are TGTGCCACCAGCAGACTAAGCCTGGACAGAGACTACGAGCAGTACTTC. It encodes CATSRLSLDRDYEQYF.

This clonotype was observed at least ten times. The V and J genes are TRBV20-1 and TRBJ2-7, with 7 bases identical to TRBD2. The J segment lost 7 bases and the V segment lost 0 bases, leaving 9 bases of the junction unmatched. Germline V gene lookup returns CDR1 DFQATT and CDR2 SNEGSKA (reference sequence). This CDR3 spans 14 amino acids. CDR3 bases: TGCAGTGCTAGAGAGGGCGGGGGACCTGTTGAGCAGTACTTC. Its protein product is CSAREGGGPVEQYF.

This clonotype was seen only a few times. V is TRBV6-2 or TRBV6-3 and J is TRBJ1-1; no clear D. Germline V gene data show CDR1 as MNHEY and CDR2 as SVGEGT. The length of the CDR3 is 13 residues. The V end lost 2 bases, the J end lost 1 base, and 5 bases lay between the germline ends. The CDR3 is CASSYERNTEAFF. For the CDR3, the DNA is TGTGCCAGCAGTTACGAAAGGAACACTGAAGCTTTCTTT.

This clonotype was observed many times. A junction boundary mismatches the germline segment, possibly from a read error. This sequence joins TRBV20-1 and TRBJ2-1; 11 bases line up with TRBD1. Germline assignment: CDR1 DFQATT and CDR2 SNEGSKA (reference sequence). This CDR3 is 14 amino acids long. The CDR3 DNA sequence: TGCAGTGCTAGTCGGACAGGGGGCTACGATGAGCAGTTCTTC. Amino acid sequence: CSASRTGGYDEQFF.

Many counts were recorded for this clonotype. The rearrangement uses TRBV16 and TRBJ1-5, with 9 bases that match TRBD1. The CDR3 has 16 residues. With V trimmed by 3 bases and J by 0 bases, 3 bases remained unmatched. Germline V lookup: CDR1 KGHSY, CDR2 FQNENV. The CDR3 coding sequence is TGTGCCAGCAGCCAGCGGACAGGGGCTAGCAATCAGCCCCAGCATTTT. Translating gives CASSQRTGASNQPQHF.

This clonotype was detected ten times or more. The chain employs TRBV5-6 and TRBJ2-1, with D unresolved. The germline V gene has CDR1 SGHDT and CDR2 YYEEEE. The CDR3 has 11 amino acids. V was clipped by 6 bases and J by 6 bases, with 7 bases between them. As DNA, the CDR3 is TGTGCCAGCACCGATGGCAATGAGCAGTTCTTC. Translating gives CASTDGNEQFF.

This clonotype was observed a few times. The chain carries TRBV7-2 and TRBJ2-1; D not resolved. The CDR3 sequence is 12 residues long. Germline assignment: CDR1 SGHTA and CDR2 FQGNSA. The ends were cut back, 5 bases at V and 11 bases at J, with 13 bases in the middle. The CDR3 nucleotides are TGTGCCAGCAGCGCTCGGTTCGATCAGCAGTTCTTC. Its protein product is CASSARFDQQFF. Together with reference TRBV7-2 and TRBJ2-1, the CDR3 gives the full variable domain: GAGVSQSPSNKVTEKGKDVELRCDPISGHTALYWYRQSLGQGLEFLIYFQGNSAPDKSGLPSDRFSAERTGGSVSTLTIQRTQQEDSAVYLCASSARFDQQFFGPGTRLTVL.

This clonotype was seen at least ten times. The chain carries TRBV24-1 and TRBJ2-7, with 9 bases that match TRBD1. Germline V gene lookup returns CDR1 KGHDR and CDR2 SFDVKD. CDR3 length equals 15 residues. Trimming took 4 bases from V and 5 from J; bases not matched to a gene: 8. CDR3 region: CATSDTGTGFDEQYF. CDR3 coding DNA: TGTGCCACCAGTGACACCGGGACAGGGTTCGACGAGCAGTACTTC.

This clonotype was seen ten or more times. The V gene is TRBV20-1, the J gene TRBJ1-2; no definite D call. Trimming took 6 bases from V and 8 from J, leaving 13 bases between them. Germline CDR1 is DFQATT and CDR2 is SNEGSKA (reference sequence). The length of the CDR3 is 11 residues. CDR3 sequence reads: CSAVDVGGYTF. CDR3 sequence (DNA): TGCAGTGCCGTTGACGTGGGAGGCTACACCTTC.

This clonotype was observed many times. The chain employs TRBV7-6 and TRBJ1-2; no clear D. The germline CDR1 and CDR2 sequences are SGHVS and FNYEAQ. Deletions cut 1 base from V and 4 bases from J, with 7 bases between. The length of the CDR3 is 13 residues. CDR3 nucleotide sequence: TGTGCCAGCAGCTTAGGCCAGCGCTATGGCTACACCTTC. Protein sequence: CASSLGQRYGYTF.

This clonotype appeared many times. The chain couples TRBV20-1 to TRBJ1-4, with TRBD1 matching 7 bases. V was clipped by 5 bases and J by 8 bases; unmatched bases: 14. This CDR3 has 15 residues. Per germline, CDR1 DFQATT and CDR2 SNEGSKA (reference sequence). CDR3 sequence (DNA): TGCAGTGCTGGCTCCCCCTTGGGGACAGAAGAAAAACTGTTTTTT. As protein: CSAGSPLGTEEKLFF.

This clonotype was found many times. The rearrangement uses TRBV5-1 and TRBJ1-1; no reliable D call. CDR1 is SGHRS and CDR2 is YFSETQ in the germline V gene. The CDR3 is 17 residues long. V lost 0 bases and J lost 0, with 15 bases in between. The DNA for the CDR3 is TGCGCCAGCAGCTTGGTGGTTCGCGGATTAATGAACACTGAAGCTTTCTTT. Translation: CASSLVVRGLMNTEAFF.

This clonotype was seen repeatedly, ten times or more. The chain carries TRBV20-1 and TRBJ2-7; the D is unclear. CDR1 is DFQATT and CDR2 is SNEGSKA in the germline V gene (reference sequence). The CDR3 loop spans 12 amino acids. Trimming cost V 1 base and J 4 bases, with 8 bases left between them. CDR3 sequence (DNA): TGCAGTGCTAGAGGGTGGGGATACGAGCAGTACTTC. It translates to CSARGWGYEQYF.

The table lists this clonotype with many counts. The chain combines TRBV6-2 or TRBV6-3 with TRBJ1-1; D is uncertain. V lost 7 bases, J lost 1 base, and 10 bases lay in between. The CDR3 runs to 13 residues. Per germline, CDR1 MNHEY and CDR2 SVGEGT. CDR3: CASTYRTNTEAFF. DNA of the CDR3: TGTGCCAGCACCTACAGAACGAACACTGAAGCTTTCTTT.

This clonotype was counted at least ten times. The V and J genes are TRBV3-1 and TRBJ1-1, with D tentatively TRBD1 (5 bases). Germline V gene sequence: CDR1 LGHDT, CDR2 YNNKEL (reference sequence). The V end lost 7 bases, the J end lost 3 bases, and 9 bases lay between the germline ends. CDR3 length: 12 residues. CDR3 bases: TGTGCCAGCACTTTGGGGGACACTGAAGCTTTCTTT. Its protein product is CASTLGDTEAFF. Together with reference TRBV3-1 and TRBJ1-1, the CDR3 gives the full variable domain: DTAVSQTPKYLVTQMGNDKSIKCEQNLGHDTMYWYKQDSKKFLKIMFSYNNKELIINETVPNRFSPKSPDKAHLNLHINSLELGDSAVYFCASTLGDTEAFFGQGTRLTVV.

This clonotype was recorded many times. This chain links TRBV20-1 with TRBJ1-3; no clear D. Deletions cut 2 bases from V and 7 bases from J, with 6 bases between. CDR1 and CDR2 from the germline V gene are DFQATT and SNEGSKA (reference sequence). This CDR3 comprises 11 residues. The CDR3 bases are TGCAGTGCTAGATTAAGGAACACCATATATTTT. Its translation is CSARLRNTIYF.

This clonotype was recorded a few times. J is TRBJ2-2 and V is TRBV5-1; 11 bases are shared with TRBD1. With 4 bases clipped from V and 6 bases from J, the junction kept 2 bases outside the gene matches. The CDR3 loop spans 14 amino acids. The germline gives CDR1 SGHRS, CDR2 YFSETQ. The CDR3: CASSKGQGAGELFF. The CDR3 DNA follows: TGCGCCAGCAGCAAGGGACAGGGGGCCGGGGAGCTGTTTTTT.

This clonotype was counted ten times or more. This sequence joins TRBV20-1 and TRBJ1-6; TRBD1 agrees at 10 bases. The length of the CDR3 is 16 residues. With 0 bases clipped from V and 8 bases from J, the junction kept 7 bases outside the gene matches. In germline, CDR1 is DFQATT, CDR2 SNEGSKA (reference sequence). The CDR3 DNA reads TGCAGTGCTAGAGACCTCCGGGACAGGGGACATTCACCCCTCCACTTT. It yields the protein CSARDLRDRGHSPLHF.